This passage covers 23 T cell receptor beta chains from one sample sequenced in a study of cytomegalovirus exposure and HLA in healthy donors. PCR used 60 Vbeta primers and 13 Jbeta primers. The method was immunoSEQ multiplex PCR; TCRdb's version includes in-frame clones alone and lacks a portion of them. The sample carries roughly 160,000 clones, around 79% recorded once. The specimen sequenced was PBMCs. The origin of the receptors is a man in his fifties or sixties in good health and CMV-seropositive.

This chain links TRBV27 with TRBJ2-5; no definite D call. The V and J ends lost 3 bases and 8 bases respectively, with 16 bases between them. The CDR3 extends over 14 amino acids. Per germline, CDR1 MNHEY and CDR2 SMNVEV (reference sequence). This chain's CDR3 is CASSFDTRKRTQYF. The DNA for the CDR3 is TGTGCCAGCAGTTTTGACACCCGCAAGAGAACCCAGTACTTC.

The V call is TRBV4-2, the J call TRBJ1-5, with D unresolved. Germline CDR1 LGHNA, CDR2 YNFKEQ. The ends were cut back, 3 bases at V and 0 bases at J, with 12 bases in the middle. The CDR3 is 16 amino acids. CDR3 nucleotide sequence: TGTGCCAGCAGCCAGGGCGTGGCAGGTAGCAATCAGCCCCAGCATTTT. Translated: CASSQGVAGSNQPQHF.

The chain employs TRBV7-8 and TRBJ2-2; TRBD2 is a possible D gene (6 bases). Trimming removed 3 bases from V and 1 base from J, with 12 bases in between. Per germline, CDR1 SGHVS and CDR2 FQNEAQ. This CDR3 spans 16 amino acids. In DNA, the CDR3 is TGTGCCAGCAGCTTGGGGAGGACGGGGAACACCGGGGAGCTGTTTTTT. It specifies CASSLGRTGNTGELFF.

V is TRBV18 and J is TRBJ1-6; 11 positions agree with TRBD1. V was clipped by 2 bases and J by 9 bases; unmatched bases: 0. Germline values: CDR1 KGHSH, CDR2 LQKENI. The CDR3 has 14 residues. CDR3 sequence reads: CASSPGTGGSPLHF. In DNA form, the CDR3 reads TGTGCCAGCTCACCAGGGACAGGGGGTTCACCCCTCCACTTT.

The rearrangement joins TRBV5-4 to TRBJ2-6; 7 bases match TRBD2. The germline CDR1 and CDR2 sequences are SGHNT and YYREEE (reference sequence). Trimming removed 1 base from V and 1 base from J; junction bases left unmatched: 2. The CDR3 length is 16 residues. The CDR3 DNA reads as TGTGCCAGCAGCTTGCCGCGGGGGTCTGGGGCCAACGTCCTGACTTTC. This encodes CASSLPRGSGANVLTF.

The chain is built from TRBV27 and TRBJ2-1; D is possibly TRBD2 (5 bases). This CDR3 region has 12 residues. CDR1 and CDR2 (germline): MNHEY, SMNVEV (reference sequence). V dropped 3 bases and J dropped 7 bases, with 7 bases sitting between them. Here the CDR3 reads CASSFRGNEQFF. The CDR3 coding sequence is TGTGCCAGCAGTTTCCGGGGAAATGAGCAGTTCTTC.

The rearrangement uses TRBV7-9 and TRBJ1-6; TRBD1 agrees at 7 bases. Germline loops: CDR1 SEHNR, CDR2 FQNEAQ (reference sequence). After removal of 1 base from V and 11 bases from J, the junction contained 8 bases not matched to a gene. The CDR3 is 15 residues long. CDR3: CASSLEGARGAPLHF. CDR3 in DNA: TGTGCCAGCAGCTTAGAGGGGGCTCGAGGGGCACCCCTCCACTTT.

V and J are TRBV4-1 and TRBJ2-4; a weak D match, TRBD2 (5 bases). This CDR3 comprises 12 residues. In germline, CDR1 is MGHRA, CDR2 YSYEKL. The V gene lost 2 bases and the J gene lost 10 bases, with 9 bases spanning the gap. Written as DNA, the CDR3 is TGCGCCAGCAGCCAAATACGGGGAATTCAGTACTTC. Amino acids: CASSQIRGIQYF.

Concerning this clone: One end of the junction is discordant with germline, which a read error may explain. The chain recombines TRBV5-1 with TRBJ1-2, with D perhaps matching TRBD1 (6 bases). Germline assignment: CDR1 SGHRS and CDR2 YFSETQ. The CDR3 spans 17 residues. In DNA, the CDR3 is TGCGCCAGCAGCTTGGCGGGGGGCGGAGGACCCCCCTATAGCTACACCTTC. Translated, it gives CASSLAGGGGPPYSYTF.

This clone was detected a few times. V and J are TRBV29-1 and TRBJ2-3; 7 nucleotides match TRBD1. The CDR3 contains 13 residues. Germline lookup yields CDR1 SQVTM and CDR2 ANQGSEA. Germline trimming cut 7 bases from V and 1 base from J; bases unmatched to any gene: 5. The DNA for the CDR3 is TGCAGCGCCAGGGGGAGTGGCACAGATACGCAGTATTTT. Protein sequence: CSARGSGTDTQYF.

The V gene is TRBV18, the J gene TRBJ1-1, with D unclear. CDR3 size: 13 residues. V dropped 8 bases and J dropped 3 bases, with 13 bases sitting between them. Germline V gene data show CDR1 as KGHSH and CDR2 as LQKENI. CDR3 amino acids: CASPSLADTEAFF. The CDR3 bases are TGTGCCAGCCCGTCGCTGGCCGACACTGAAGCTTTCTTT.

This clone was picked up a small number of times. The chain has TRBV2 and TRBJ2-3, with TRBD1 identical over 9 bases. Germline CDR1 SNHLY, CDR2 FYNNEI. The CDR3 has 15 residues. V dropped 6 bases and J dropped 2; count of bases not matched to a gene: 6. The CDR3 DNA sequence: TGTGCCAGCAGATTACAGGGGGCGACCACAGATACGCAGTATTTT. Translating it yields CASRLQGATTDTQYF.

This clone showed up just once. The rearrangement uses TRBV11-2 and TRBJ1-2; D not resolved. CDR3 length: 15 amino acids. V lost 1 base and J lost 3, with 12 bases in between. Per germline, CDR1 SGHAT and CDR2 FQNNGV. CDR3 amino acids: CASSLGAGLDYGYTF. DNA for the CDR3: TGTGCCAGCAGCTTAGGGGCGGGGTTGGACTATGGCTACACCTTC.

V and J are TRBV4-1 and TRBJ1-5, with 7 bases fitting TRBD1. The V gene's germline CDR1 is MGHRA and CDR2 YSYEKL. V was clipped by 6 bases and J by 0 bases; unmatched bases: 5. This CDR3 comprises 15 residues. The CDR3 DNA reads TGCGCCAGCAGTACCGGGACAGATAGCAATCAGCCCCAGCATTTT. Translation gives CASSTGTDSNQPQHF.

This rearrangement joins TRBV5-3 to TRBJ2-1; 10 bases are a match to TRBD2. Being an ORF, TRBV5-3 has a function that is uncertain. Losses at the gene ends were 1 base for V and 1 base for J; bases not matched to a gene: 2. The CDR3 spans 16 residues. CDR3 DNA: TGTGCCAGAAGCTTGTCTAGCGGGGGATCCTACAATGAGCAGTTCTTC. Amino acids: CARSLSSGGSYNEQFF.

The chain has TRBV6-6 and TRBJ1-6; D unresolved. V was shortened by 5 bases and J by 6 bases, with 14 bases between the two germline ends. The germline CDR1 and CDR2 sequences are MNHNY and SVGAGI (reference sequence). CDR3 length: 15 residues. CDR3 protein: CASSDRGGPNSPLHF. For the CDR3, the DNA is TGTGCCAGCAGTGACCGTGGAGGGCCTAATTCACCCCTCCACTTT.

The rearrangement uses TRBV19 and TRBJ1-5; D may be TRBD1 (5 bases). Germline lookup yields CDR1 LNHDA and CDR2 SQIVND (reference sequence). The CDR3 loop spans 17 amino acids. The V end was cut by 10 bases, the J end by 6 bases, with 28 bases between. Written as DNA, the CDR3 is TGTGCCATCTCGCCCGGCAGGACACCCTCATTTTCTCAGCCCCAGCATTTT. Residues: CAISPGRTPSFSQPQHF.

V usage is TRBV6-5 and J usage is TRBJ1-1, with 8 bases fitting TRBD1. V lost 6 bases, J lost 5 bases, and 5 bases stayed unmatched. The CDR3 length is 13 residues. Looked up from germline, CDR1 is MNHEY and CDR2 is SVGAGI. The CDR3 DNA reads TGTGCCAGCAGCCAACAGGGGGAGACTGAAGCTTTCTTT. It specifies CASSQQGETEAFF.

This chain joins TRBV2 and TRBJ1-2, with D unresolved. The CDR3 has 14 residues. With 5 bases removed from V and 2 bases from J, the gap between germline ends came to 12 bases. Germline V lookup: CDR1 SNHLY, CDR2 FYNNEI. CDR3: CASSQTRSNYGYTF. The CDR3 DNA is TGTGCCAGCAGTCAAACACGGAGCAACTATGGCTACACCTTC.

J is TRBJ2-5 and V is TRBV7-9, with D tentatively TRBD1 (6 bases). Trimming pared 5 bases from V and 2 bases from J, leaving 12 bases between. Germline values: CDR1 SEHNR, CDR2 FQNEAQ (reference sequence). The CDR3 consists of 14 residues. CDR3 nucleotides: TGTGCCAGCAGCCGGAGACAGGCTCAAGAGACCCAGTACTTC. It codes for CASSRRQAQETQYF. The complete variable domain, with remaining parts taken from reference TRBV7-9 and TRBJ2-5, reads DTGVSQNPRHKITKRGQNVTFRCDPISEHNRLYWYRQTLGQGPEFLTYFQNEAQLEKSRLLSDRFSAERPKGSFSTLEIQRTEQGDSAMYLCASSRRQAQETQYFGPGTRLLVL.

V and J are TRBV4-1 and TRBJ2-7, with 7 nucleotides matching TRBD1. Germline CDR1 is MGHRA and CDR2 is YSYEKL. This CDR3 has 16 residues. V trimming: 0 bases; J trimming: 6 bases; junction bases outside the gene matches: 11. CDR3: CASSQDLTGRASEQYF. DNA for the CDR3: TGCGCCAGCAGCCAAGATCTGACAGGGCGGGCGTCCGAGCAGTACTTC.

The rearrangement joins TRBV5-1 to TRBJ1-5, with 7 nucleotides matching TRBD1. The CDR3 has 16 amino acids. The junction had 9 bases not matched to a gene; V was cut back by 6 bases and J by 0 bases. Germline V gene data show CDR1 as SGHRS and CDR2 as YFSETQ. This CDR3 is CASKPDDRASNQPQHF. CDR3 nucleotide sequence: TGCGCCAGCAAGCCGGACGACAGGGCTAGCAATCAGCCCCAGCATTTT.

The rearrangement uses TRBV19 and TRBJ2-3; 9 nucleotides agree with TRBD1. From germline, CDR1 is LNHDA and CDR2 SQIVND (reference sequence). V lost 5 bases to trimming and J lost 2 bases; unmatched junction nucleotides: 5. The CDR3 consists of 15 residues. The CDR3 here is CASSGQGSDTDTQYF. CDR3 nucleotide sequence: TGTGCCAGTAGTGGACAGGGGTCGGACACAGATACGCAGTATTTT.